One and the same sample provided the 8 T cell receptor beta chains below, sequenced in a study of cytomegalovirus exposure and HLA in healthy donors. Generated by immunoSEQ multiplex PCR, the TCRdb table keeps only in-frame clones and is missing some. The data contain about 360,000 clones, 86% of them singletons. The sequenced material came from PBMCs. These TCRs come from a woman aged 18-29 years in good health and CMV-seronegative.

The chain uses TRBV7-2 and TRBJ2-7; 8 bases line up with TRBD1. V was pared by 1 base and J by 9 bases, with 8 bases of the junction left unmatched. The CDR3 is 14 residues long. The germline V gene encodes CDR1 SGHTA and CDR2 FQGNSA. As DNA, the CDR3 is TGTGCCAGCAGCTTAGAGCCAGGGGGCGCCCGGCAGTACTTC. This codes for CASSLEPGGARQYF.

This CDR3 reads CASSLGGYGTEAFF. CDR3 bases: TGTGCCAGCAGTTTAGGGGGCTACGGCACTGAAGCTTTCTTT. The gene calls are TRBV27 and TRBJ1-1; D may be TRBD1 (6 bases). The CDR3 is made up of 14 amino acids. Germline values: CDR1 MNHEY, CDR2 SMNVEV (reference sequence). V lost 2 bases and J lost 4, with 11 bases in between.

This clone appeared a few times. One base away lies a much larger clone, so this may be a sequencing read error. The sample has other DNA sequences that encode this CDR3 too. The J gene is TRBJ1-2, the V gene TRBV7-9, with D maybe TRBD1 (6 bases). Germline loops: CDR1 SEHNR, CDR2 FQNEAQ (reference sequence). This CDR3 is built from 13 residues. V lost 1 base and J 8 bases, leaving 11 bases between the germline ends. The CDR3 here is CASSLGAGDGYTF. CDR3 DNA: TGTGCCAGCAGCTTAGGGGCAGGGGACGGCTACACCTTC.

This chain uses TRBV15 with TRBJ1-5; 9 bases agree with TRBD1. From germline, CDR1 is LNHNV and CDR2 YYDKDF (reference sequence). Trimming removed 1 base from V and 7 bases from J; junction bases left unmatched: 5. The CDR3 spans 15 residues. The CDR3 sequence: CATSRAGQGSQPQHF. As DNA, the CDR3 is TGTGCCACCAGCAGAGCAGGACAGGGGAGCCAGCCCCAGCATTTT.

V and J are TRBV18 and TRBJ2-7; possible D gene TRBD2, 6 bases. The germline V gene encodes CDR1 KGHSH and CDR2 LQKENI. The CDR3 loop spans 14 amino acids. The V and J ends lost 6 bases and 0 bases respectively, with 12 bases between them. CDR3: CASSGGGSSYEQYF. CDR3 nucleotide sequence: TGTGCCAGCTCCGGTGGAGGGAGCTCCTACGAGCAGTACTTC.

The rearrangement links TRBV28 to TRBJ1-2, with 7 bases fitting TRBD1. Losses at the gene ends were 2 bases for V and 6 bases for J; bases not matched to a gene: 6. From germline, CDR1 is MDHEN and CDR2 SYDVKM. CDR3 length equals 14 residues. CDR3 nucleotides: TGTGCCAGCAGTTTAATCCAGGGGGAGCATGGCTACACCTTC. Amino acid sequence: CASSLIQGEHGYTF.

The chain recombines TRBV7-6 with TRBJ1-2, with D possibly TRBD1 on 5 matching bases. Trimming pared 2 bases from V and 7 bases from J, leaving 20 bases between. The CDR3 consists of 16 residues. Germline loops: CDR1 SGHVS, CDR2 FNYEAQ. This CDR3 is CASSLSPNPQGSGYTF. The CDR3 bases are TGTGCCAGCAGCTTATCCCCAAATCCCCAGGGAAGTGGCTACACCTTC.

This chain connects TRBV5-6 to TRBJ1-3; perhaps TRBD1 as D (5 bases). The V and J ends lost 2 bases and 4 bases respectively, with 13 bases between them. Germline V gene lookup returns CDR1 SGHDT and CDR2 YYEEEE. The CDR3 runs to 15 residues. CDR3 loop: CASSFRGTGGNTIYF. The DNA for the CDR3 is TGTGCCAGCAGCTTTCGGGGGACGGGCGGAAACACCATATATTTT.